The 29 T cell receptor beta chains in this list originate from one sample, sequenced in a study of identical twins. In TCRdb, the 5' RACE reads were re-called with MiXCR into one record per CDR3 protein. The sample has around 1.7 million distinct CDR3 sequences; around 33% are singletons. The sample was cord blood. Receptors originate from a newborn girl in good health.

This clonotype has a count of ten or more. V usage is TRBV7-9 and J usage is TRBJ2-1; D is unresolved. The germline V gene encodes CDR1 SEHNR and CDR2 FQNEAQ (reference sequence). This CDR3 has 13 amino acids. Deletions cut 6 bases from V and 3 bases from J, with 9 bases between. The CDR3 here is CASSFGFYNEQFF. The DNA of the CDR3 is TGTGCCAGCAGTTTTGGTTTCTACAATGAGCAGTTCTTC.

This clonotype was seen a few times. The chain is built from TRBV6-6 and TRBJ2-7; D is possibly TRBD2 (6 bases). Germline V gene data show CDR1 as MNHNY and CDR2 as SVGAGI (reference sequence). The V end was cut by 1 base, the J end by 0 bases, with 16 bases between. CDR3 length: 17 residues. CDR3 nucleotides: TGTGCCAGCAGTTACTTTCATGCGGGGTCGAACTCCTACGAGCAGTACTTC. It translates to CASSYFHAGSNSYEQYF.

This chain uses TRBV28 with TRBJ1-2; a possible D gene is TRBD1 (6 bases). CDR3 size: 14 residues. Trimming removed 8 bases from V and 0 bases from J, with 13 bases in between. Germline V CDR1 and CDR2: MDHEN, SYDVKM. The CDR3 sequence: CASFFPGANYGYTF. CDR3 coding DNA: TGTGCCAGCTTCTTTCCAGGGGCTAACTATGGCTACACCTTC.

The CDR3 nucleotides are TGCAGTGCCGATAGCGGGACAGATACGCAGTATTTT. As protein: CSADSGTDTQYF. The genes are TRBV20-1 and TRBJ2-3, with 7 bases matching TRBD2. This CDR3 region has 12 residues. The germline CDR1 and CDR2 sequences are DFQATT and SNEGSKA (reference sequence). V gave up 6 bases and J gave up 3 bases; unmatched junction bases: 3.

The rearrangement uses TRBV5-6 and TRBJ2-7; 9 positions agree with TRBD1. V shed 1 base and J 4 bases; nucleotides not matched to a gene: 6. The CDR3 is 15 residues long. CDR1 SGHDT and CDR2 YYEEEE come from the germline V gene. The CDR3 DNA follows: TGTGCCAGCAGCTTGCGCTGGGACAGGGCGTACGAGCAGTACTTC. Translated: CASSLRWDRAYEQYF.

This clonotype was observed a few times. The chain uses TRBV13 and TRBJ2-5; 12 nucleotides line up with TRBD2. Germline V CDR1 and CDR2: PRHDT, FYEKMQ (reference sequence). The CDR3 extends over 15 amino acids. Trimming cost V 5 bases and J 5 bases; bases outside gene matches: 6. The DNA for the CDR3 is TGTGCCAGCAGCCCGACCCTAGCGGGAGGGGAGACCCAGTACTTC. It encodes CASSPTLAGGETQYF.

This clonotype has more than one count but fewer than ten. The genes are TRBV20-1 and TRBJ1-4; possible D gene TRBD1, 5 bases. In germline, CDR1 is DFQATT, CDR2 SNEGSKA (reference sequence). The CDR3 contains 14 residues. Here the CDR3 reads CGFGGTMTNEKLFF. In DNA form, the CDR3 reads TGCGGCTTTGGGGGGACGATGACTAATGAAAAACTGTTTTTT.

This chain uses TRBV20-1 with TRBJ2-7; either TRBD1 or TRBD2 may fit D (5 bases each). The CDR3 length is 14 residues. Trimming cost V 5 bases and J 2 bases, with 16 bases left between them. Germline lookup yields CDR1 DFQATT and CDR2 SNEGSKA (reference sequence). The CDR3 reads CSAFARDGTYEQYF. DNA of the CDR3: TGCAGTGCTTTTGCAAGGGACGGGACCTACGAGCAGTACTTC.

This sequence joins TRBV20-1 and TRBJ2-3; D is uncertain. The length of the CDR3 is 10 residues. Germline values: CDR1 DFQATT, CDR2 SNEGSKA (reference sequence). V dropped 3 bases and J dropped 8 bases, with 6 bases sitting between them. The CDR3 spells CSASVGTQYF. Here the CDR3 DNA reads TGCAGTGCTAGTGTGGGTACGCAGTATTTT.

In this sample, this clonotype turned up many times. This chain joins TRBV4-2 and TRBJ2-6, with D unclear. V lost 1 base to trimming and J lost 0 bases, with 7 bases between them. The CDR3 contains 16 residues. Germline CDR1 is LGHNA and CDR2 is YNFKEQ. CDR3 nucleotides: TGTGCCAGCAGCCAAGCAAGGGTCTCTGGGGCCAACGTCCTGACTTTC. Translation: CASSQARVSGANVLTF.

The CDR3 DNA is TGCAGTGCTCCGGCCGGGACTAGTAATAGTGGTGGGGGCACAGATACGCAGTATTTT. Encoded protein: CSAPAGTSNSGGGTDTQYF. The chain is built from TRBV20-1 and TRBJ2-3; 8 bases are shared with TRBD2. J lost 1 base, V lost 5 bases, and 20 bases had no gene match. This CDR3 is 19 amino acids long. The germline CDR1 and CDR2 sequences are DFQATT and SNEGSKA (reference sequence).

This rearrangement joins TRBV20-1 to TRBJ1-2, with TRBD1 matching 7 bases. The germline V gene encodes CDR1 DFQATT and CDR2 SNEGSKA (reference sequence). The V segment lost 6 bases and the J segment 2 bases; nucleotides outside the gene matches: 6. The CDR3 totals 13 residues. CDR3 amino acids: CSAPPDRNYGYTF. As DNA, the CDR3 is TGCAGTGCACCCCCGGACAGGAACTATGGCTACACCTTC.

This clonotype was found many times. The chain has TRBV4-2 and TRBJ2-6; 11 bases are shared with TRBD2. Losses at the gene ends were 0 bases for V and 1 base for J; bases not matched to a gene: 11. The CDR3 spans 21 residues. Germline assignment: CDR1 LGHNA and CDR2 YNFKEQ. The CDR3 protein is CASSQDINPSGRRSGANVLTF. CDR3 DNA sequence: TGTGCCAGCAGCCAAGATATTAACCCTAGCGGGAGGAGGTCTGGGGCCAACGTCCTGACTTTC.

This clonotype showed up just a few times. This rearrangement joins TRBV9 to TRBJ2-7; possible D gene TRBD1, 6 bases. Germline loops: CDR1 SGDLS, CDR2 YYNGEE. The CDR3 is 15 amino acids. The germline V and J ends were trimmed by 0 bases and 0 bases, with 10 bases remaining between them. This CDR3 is CASSVGGPFSYEQYF. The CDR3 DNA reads TGTGCCAGCAGCGTAGGGGGGCCGTTCTCCTACGAGCAGTACTTC.

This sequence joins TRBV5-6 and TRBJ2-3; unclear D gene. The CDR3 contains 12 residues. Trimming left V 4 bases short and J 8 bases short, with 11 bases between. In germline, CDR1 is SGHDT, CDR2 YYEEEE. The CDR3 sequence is CASSGRLGTQYF. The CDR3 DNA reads TGTGCCAGCAGCGGACGACTCGGTACGCAGTATTTT.

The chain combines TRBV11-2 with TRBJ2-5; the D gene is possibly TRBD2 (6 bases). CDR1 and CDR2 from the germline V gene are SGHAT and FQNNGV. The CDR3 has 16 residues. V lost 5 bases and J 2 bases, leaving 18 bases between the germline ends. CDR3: CASSLKGGTGQETQYF. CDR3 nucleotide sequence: TGTGCCAGCAGCCTAAAGGGCGGGACCGGGCAAGAGACCCAGTACTTC. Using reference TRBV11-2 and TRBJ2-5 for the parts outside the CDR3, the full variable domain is EAGVAQSPRYKIIEKRQSVAFWCNPISGHATLYWYQQILGQGPKLLIQFQNNGVVDDSQLPKDRFSAERLKGVDSTLKIQPAKLEDSAVYLCASSLKGGTGQETQYFGPGTRLLVL.

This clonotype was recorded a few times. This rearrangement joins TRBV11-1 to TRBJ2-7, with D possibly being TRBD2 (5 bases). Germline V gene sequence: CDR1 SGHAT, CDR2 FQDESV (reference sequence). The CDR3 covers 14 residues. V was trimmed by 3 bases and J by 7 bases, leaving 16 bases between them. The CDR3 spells CASSFRPITGEQYF. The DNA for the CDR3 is TGTGCCAGCAGCTTTAGGCCGATTACGGGAGAGCAGTACTTC.

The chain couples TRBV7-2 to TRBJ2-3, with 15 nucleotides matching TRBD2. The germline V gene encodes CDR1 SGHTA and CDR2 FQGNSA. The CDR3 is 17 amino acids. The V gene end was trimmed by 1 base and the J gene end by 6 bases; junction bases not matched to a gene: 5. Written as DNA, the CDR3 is TGTGCCAGCAGCTTAGTGGGACTAGCGGGAGGACGGGATACGCAGTATTTT. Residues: CASSLVGLAGGRDTQYF. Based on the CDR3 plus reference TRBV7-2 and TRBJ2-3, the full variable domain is GAGVSQSPSNKVTEKGKDVELRCDPISGHTALYWYRQSLGQGLEFLIYFQGNSAPDKSGLPSDRFSAERTGGSVSTLTIQRTQQEDSAVYLCASSLVGLAGGRDTQYFGPGTRLTVL.

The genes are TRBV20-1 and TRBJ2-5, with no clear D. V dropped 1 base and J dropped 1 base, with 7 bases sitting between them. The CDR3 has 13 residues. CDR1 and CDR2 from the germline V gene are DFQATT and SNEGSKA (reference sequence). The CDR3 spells CSARGESQETQYF. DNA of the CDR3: TGCAGTGCTAGAGGGGAATCCCAAGAGACCCAGTACTTC.

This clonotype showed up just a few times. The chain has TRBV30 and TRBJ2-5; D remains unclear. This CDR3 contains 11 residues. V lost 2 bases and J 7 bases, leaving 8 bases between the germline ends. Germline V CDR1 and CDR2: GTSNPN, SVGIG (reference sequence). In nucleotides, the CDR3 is TGTGCCTGGAGTTACGAGACGACCCAGTACTTC. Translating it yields CAWSYETTQYF.

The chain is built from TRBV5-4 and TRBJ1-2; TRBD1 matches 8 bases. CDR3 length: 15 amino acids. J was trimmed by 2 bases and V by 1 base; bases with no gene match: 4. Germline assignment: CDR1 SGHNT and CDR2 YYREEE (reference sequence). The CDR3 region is CASSLLGQVNYGYTF. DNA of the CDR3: TGTGCCAGCAGCTTGTTGGGACAGGTAAACTATGGCTACACCTTC.

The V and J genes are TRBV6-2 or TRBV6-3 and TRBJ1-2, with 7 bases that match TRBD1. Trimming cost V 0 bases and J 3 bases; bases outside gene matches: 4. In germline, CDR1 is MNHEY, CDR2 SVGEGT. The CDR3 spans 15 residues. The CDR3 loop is CASSYSIGTDYGYTF. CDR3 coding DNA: TGTGCCAGCAGTTACTCGATCGGGACAGACTATGGCTACACCTTC.

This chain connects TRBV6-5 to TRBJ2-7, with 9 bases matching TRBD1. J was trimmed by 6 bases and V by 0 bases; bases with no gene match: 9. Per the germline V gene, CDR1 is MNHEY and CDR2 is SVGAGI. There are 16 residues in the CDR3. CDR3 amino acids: CASSYSMRDRDGEQYF. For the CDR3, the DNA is TGTGCCAGCAGTTACTCGATGCGGGACAGGGATGGCGAGCAGTACTTC.

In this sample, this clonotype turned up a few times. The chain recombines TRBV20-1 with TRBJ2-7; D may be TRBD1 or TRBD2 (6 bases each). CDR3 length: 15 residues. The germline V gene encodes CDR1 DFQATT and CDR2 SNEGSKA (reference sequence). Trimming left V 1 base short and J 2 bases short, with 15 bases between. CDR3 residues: CSARVGGGGAYEQYF. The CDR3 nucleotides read TGCAGTGCTAGAGTTGGGGGCGGAGGGGCCTACGAGCAGTACTTC.

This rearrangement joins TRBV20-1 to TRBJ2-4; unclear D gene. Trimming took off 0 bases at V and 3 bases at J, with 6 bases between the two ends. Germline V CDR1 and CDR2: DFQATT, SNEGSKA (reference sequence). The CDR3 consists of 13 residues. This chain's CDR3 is CSARDMDKNIQYF. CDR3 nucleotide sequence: TGCAGTGCTAGAGATATGGACAAAAACATTCAGTACTTC.

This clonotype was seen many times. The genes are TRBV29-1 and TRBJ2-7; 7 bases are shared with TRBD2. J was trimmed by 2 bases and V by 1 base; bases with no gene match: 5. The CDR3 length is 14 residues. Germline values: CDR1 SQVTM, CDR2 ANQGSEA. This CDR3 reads CSVEGGTTPYEQYF. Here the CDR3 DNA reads TGCAGCGTTGAAGGGGGGACTACCCCCTACGAGCAGTACTTC.

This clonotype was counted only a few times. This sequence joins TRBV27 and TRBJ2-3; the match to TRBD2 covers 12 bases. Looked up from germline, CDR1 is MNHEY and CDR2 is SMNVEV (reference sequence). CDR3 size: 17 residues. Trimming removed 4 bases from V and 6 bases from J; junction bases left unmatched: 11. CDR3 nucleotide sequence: TGTGCCAGCAGTTCTACCCGTCTAGCGGGAGGGGTGGATACGCAGTATTTT. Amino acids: CASSSTRLAGGVDTQYF.

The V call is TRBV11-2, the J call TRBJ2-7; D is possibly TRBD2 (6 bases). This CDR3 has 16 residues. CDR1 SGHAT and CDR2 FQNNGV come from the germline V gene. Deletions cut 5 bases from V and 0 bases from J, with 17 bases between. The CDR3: CASSPRDDGSSYEQYF. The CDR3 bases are TGTGCCAGCAGCCCGCGCGATGACGGGAGCTCCTACGAGCAGTACTTC. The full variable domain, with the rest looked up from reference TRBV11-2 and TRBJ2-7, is EAGVAQSPRYKIIEKRQSVAFWCNPISGHATLYWYQQILGQGPKLLIQFQNNGVVDDSQLPKDRFSAERLKGVDSTLKIQPAKLEDSAVYLCASSPRDDGSSYEQYFGPGTRLTVT.

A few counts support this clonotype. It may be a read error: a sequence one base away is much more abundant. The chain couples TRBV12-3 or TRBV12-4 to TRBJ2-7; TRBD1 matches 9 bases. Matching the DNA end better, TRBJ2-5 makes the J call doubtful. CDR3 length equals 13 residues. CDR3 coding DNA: TGTGCCAGCAATGACAGGGGGCAAGAGACCCAGTACTTC. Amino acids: CASNDRGQETQYF.